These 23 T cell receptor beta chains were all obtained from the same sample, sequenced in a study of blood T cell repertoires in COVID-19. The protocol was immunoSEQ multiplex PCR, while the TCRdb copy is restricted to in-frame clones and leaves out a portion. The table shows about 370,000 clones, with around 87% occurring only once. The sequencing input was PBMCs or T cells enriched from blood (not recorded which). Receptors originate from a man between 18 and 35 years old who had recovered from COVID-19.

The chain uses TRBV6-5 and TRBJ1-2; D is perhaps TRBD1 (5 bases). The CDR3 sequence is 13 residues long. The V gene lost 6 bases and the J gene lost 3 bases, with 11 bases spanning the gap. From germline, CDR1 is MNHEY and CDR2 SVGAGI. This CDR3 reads CASRLTGDYGYTF. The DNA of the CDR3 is TGTGCCAGCAGACTCACAGGAGACTATGGCTACACCTTC.

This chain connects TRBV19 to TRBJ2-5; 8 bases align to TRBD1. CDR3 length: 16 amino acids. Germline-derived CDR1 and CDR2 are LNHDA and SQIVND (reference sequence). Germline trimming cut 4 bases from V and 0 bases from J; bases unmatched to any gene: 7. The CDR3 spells CASSTPDRVDQETQYF. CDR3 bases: TGTGCCAGTAGTACCCCGGACAGGGTAGACCAAGAGACCCAGTACTTC.

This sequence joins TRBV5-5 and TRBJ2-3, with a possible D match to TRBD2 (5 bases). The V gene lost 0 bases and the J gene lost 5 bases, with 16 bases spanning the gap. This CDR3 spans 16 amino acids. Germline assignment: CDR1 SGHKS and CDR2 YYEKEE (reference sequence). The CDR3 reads CASSLGPGVGGDTQYF. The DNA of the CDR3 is TGTGCCAGCAGCTTGGGGCCCGGGGTGGGCGGAGATACGCAGTATTTT.

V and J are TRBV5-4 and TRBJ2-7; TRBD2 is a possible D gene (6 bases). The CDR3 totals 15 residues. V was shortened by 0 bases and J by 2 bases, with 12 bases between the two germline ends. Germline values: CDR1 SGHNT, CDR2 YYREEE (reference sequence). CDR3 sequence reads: CASSLDGGKTYEQYF. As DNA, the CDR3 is TGTGCCAGCAGCTTGGATGGGGGGAAGACCTACGAGCAGTACTTC.

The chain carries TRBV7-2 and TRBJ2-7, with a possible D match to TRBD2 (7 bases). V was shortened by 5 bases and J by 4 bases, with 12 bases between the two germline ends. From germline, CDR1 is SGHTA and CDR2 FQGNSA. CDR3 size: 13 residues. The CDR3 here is CASSKQGGYEQYF. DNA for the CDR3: TGTGCCAGCAGCAAACAGGGAGGGTACGAGCAGTACTTC.

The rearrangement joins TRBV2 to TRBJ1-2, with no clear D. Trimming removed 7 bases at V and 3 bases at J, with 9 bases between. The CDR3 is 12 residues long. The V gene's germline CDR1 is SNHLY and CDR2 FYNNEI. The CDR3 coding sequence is TGTGCCAGCACCGGGGTGGACTATGGCTACACCTTC. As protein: CASTGVDYGYTF.

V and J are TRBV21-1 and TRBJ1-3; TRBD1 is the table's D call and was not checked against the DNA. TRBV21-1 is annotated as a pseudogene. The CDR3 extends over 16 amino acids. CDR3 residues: CASSKFRGTTGNTIYF. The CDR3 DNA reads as TGTGCCAGCAGCAAATTCAGGGGAACGACAGGAAACACCATATATTTT.

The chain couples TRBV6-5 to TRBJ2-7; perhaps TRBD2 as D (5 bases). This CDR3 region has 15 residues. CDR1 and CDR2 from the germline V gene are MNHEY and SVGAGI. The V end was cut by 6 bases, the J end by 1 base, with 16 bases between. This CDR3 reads CASSPYRRGSYEQYF. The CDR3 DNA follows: TGTGCCAGCAGCCCGTATCGGCGAGGGTCCTACGAGCAGTACTTC.

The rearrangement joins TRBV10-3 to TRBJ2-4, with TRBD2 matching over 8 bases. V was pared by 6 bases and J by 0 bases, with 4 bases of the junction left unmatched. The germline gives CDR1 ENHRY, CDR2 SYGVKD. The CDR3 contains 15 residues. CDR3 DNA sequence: TGTGCCATCAGCAAGACTAGCGAAGCCAAAAACATTCAGTACTTC. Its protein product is CAISKTSEAKNIQYF.

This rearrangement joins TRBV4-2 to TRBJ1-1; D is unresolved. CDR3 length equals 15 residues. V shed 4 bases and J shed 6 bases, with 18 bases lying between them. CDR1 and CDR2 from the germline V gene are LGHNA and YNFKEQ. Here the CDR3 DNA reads TGTGCCAGCAGCCCCCCTGGTCCTCCGGTCGCTGAAGCTTTCTTT. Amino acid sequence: CASSPPGPPVAEAFF.

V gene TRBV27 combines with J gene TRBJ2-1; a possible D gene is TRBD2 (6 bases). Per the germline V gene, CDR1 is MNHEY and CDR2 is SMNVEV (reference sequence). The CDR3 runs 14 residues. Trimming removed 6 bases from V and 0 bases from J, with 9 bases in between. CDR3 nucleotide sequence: TGTGCCAGCAGGACTAGTATCTCCTACAATGAGCAGTTCTTC. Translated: CASRTSISYNEQFF.

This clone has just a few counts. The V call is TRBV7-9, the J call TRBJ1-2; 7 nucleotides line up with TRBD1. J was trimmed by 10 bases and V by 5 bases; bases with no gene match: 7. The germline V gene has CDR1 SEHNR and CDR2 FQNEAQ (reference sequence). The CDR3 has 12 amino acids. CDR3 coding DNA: TGTGCCAGCAGCCCGGACAGGAGCTTCTACACCTTC. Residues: CASSPDRSFYTF.

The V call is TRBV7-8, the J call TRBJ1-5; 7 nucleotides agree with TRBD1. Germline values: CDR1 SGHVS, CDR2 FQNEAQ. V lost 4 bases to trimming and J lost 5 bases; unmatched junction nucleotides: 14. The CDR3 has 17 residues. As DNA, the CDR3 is TGTGCCAGCAGCTGGACCACCACAGGGGTGATAGATCAGCCCCAGCATTTT. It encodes CASSWTTTGVIDQPQHF. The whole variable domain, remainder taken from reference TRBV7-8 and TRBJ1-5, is GAGVSQSPRYKVAKRGQDVALRCDPISGHVSLFWYQQALGQGPEFLTYFQNEAQLDKSGLPSDRFFAERPEGSVSTLKIQRTQQEDSAVYLCASSWTTTGVIDQPQHFGDGTRLSIL.

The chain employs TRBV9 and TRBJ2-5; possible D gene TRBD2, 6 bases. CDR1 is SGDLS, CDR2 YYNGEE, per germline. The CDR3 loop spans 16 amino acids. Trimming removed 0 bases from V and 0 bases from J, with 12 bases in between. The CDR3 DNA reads TGTGCCAGCAGCGTAGAGGGCGGGAAACACCAAGAGACCCAGTACTTC. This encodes CASSVEGGKHQETQYF.

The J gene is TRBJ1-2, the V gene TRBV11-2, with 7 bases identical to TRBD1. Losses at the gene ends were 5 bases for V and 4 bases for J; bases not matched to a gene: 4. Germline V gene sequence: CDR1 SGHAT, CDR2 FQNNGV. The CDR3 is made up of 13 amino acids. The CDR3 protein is CASSLDRVYGYTF. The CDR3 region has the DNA TGTGCCAGCAGCCTCGACAGGGTCTATGGCTACACCTTC. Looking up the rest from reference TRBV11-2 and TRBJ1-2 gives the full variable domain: EAGVAQSPRYKIIEKRQSVAFWCNPISGHATLYWYQQILGQGPKLLIQFQNNGVVDDSQLPKDRFSAERLKGVDSTLKIQPAKLEDSAVYLCASSLDRVYGYTFGSGTRLTVV.

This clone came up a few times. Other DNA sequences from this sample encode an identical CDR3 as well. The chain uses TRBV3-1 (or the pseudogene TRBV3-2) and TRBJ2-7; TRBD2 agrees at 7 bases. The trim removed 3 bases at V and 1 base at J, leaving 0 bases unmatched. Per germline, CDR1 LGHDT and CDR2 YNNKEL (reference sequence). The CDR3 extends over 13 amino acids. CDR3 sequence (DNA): TGTGCCAGCAGCCAGCGGGGGTCCTACGAGCAGTACTTC. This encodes CASSQRGSYEQYF.

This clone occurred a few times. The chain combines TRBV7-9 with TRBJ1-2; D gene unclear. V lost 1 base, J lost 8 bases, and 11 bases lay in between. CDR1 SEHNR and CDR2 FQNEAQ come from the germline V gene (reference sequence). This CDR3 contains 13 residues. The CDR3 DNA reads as TGTGCCAGCAGCTTAGTCCCGGCGGTGGGCTACACCTTC. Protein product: CASSLVPAVGYTF.

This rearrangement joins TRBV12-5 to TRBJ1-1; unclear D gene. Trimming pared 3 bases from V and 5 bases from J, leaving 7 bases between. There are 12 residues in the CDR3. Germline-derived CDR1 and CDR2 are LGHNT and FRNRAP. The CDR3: CASGFGRTEAFF. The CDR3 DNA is TGTGCTAGTGGTTTTGGGAGGACTGAAGCTTTCTTT.

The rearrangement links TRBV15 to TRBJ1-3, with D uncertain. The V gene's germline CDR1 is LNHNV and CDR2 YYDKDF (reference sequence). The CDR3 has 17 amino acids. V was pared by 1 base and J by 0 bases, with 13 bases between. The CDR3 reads CATSRVGRPLSGNTIYF. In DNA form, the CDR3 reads TGTGCCACCAGCAGAGTGGGCAGACCCCTCTCTGGAAACACCATATATTTT.

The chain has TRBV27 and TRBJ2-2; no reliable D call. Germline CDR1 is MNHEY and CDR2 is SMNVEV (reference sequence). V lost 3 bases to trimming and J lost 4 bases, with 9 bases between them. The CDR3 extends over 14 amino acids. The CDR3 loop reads CASSFLPFTGELFF. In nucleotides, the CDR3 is TGTGCCAGCAGTTTCCTTCCCTTCACCGGGGAGCTGTTTTTT.

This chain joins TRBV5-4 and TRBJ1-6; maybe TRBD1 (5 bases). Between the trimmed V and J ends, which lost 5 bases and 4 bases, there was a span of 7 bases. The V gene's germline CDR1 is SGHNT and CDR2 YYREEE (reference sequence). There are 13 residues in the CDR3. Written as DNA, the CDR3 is TGTGCCAGCAGTCAGGGTTATAATTCACCCCTCCACTTT. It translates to CASSQGYNSPLHF. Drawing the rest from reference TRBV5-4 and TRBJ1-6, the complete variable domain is ETGVTQSPTHLIKTRGQQVTLRCSSQSGHNTVSWYQQALGQGPQFIFQYYREEENGRGNFPPRFSGLQFPNYSSELNVNALELDDSALYLCASSQGYNSPLHFGNGTRLTVT.

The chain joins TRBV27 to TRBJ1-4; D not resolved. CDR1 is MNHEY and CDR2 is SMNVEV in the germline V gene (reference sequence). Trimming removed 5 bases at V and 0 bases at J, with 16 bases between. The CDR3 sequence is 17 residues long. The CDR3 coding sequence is TGTGCCAGCAGTCCGTCGGGGTCAGTTTCAACTAATGAAAAACTGTTTTTT. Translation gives CASSPSGSVSTNEKLFF.

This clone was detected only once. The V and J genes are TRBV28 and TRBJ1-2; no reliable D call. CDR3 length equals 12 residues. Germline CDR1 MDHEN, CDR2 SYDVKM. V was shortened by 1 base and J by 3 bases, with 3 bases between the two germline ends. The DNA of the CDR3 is TGTGCCAGCAGTTTATCCGACTATGGCTACACCTTC. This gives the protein CASSLSDYGYTF.